This T cell receptor (beta chain) came from a study of shared clonotypes between healthy human individuals. Adults of Caucasian background living in Nashville, Tennessee made up all donors. Naive CD4+ cells were CD45RA-selected; the remaining cells were memory. It was at deep level that the assay was run. The authors split each subset's genomic DNA evenly across several immunoSEQ plates. Clones were read by immunoSEQ multiplex PCR, and TCRdb kept only the in-frame ones, dropping some. The table shows around 550,000 clones, with 90% to 97% occurring only once. Germline CDR1 and CDR2: LGHNT and FRNRAP. The CDR3 is 13 residues long. V gave up 1 base and J gave up 8 bases, with 10 bases separating them.

This receptor was taken from a woman aged 30 to 39 in good health. Sequenced sample: naive CD4+ T cells sorted from blood. Subset defined: CD45RA+ positively selected. This chain links TRBV12-5 with TRBJ2-3, with unresolved D. Here the CDR3 reads CASGLGDRVTQYF. The CDR3 nucleotides read TGTGCTAGTGGTTTGGGAGACCGGGTTACGCAGTATTTT.